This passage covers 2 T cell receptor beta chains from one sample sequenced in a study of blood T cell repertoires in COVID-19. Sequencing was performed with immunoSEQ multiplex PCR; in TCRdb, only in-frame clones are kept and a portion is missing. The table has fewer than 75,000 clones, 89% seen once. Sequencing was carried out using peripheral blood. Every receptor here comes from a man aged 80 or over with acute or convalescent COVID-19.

DNA of the CDR3: TGTGCCACCAGCACTGAGGGCGGCTATGGCTACACCTTC. Translation: CATSTEGGYGYTF. J is TRBJ1-2 and V is TRBV15; the D is unclear. Germline values: CDR1 LNHNV, CDR2 YYDKDF (reference sequence). The CDR3 is 13 amino acids. Trimming removed 4 bases from V and 4 bases from J, with 10 bases in between.

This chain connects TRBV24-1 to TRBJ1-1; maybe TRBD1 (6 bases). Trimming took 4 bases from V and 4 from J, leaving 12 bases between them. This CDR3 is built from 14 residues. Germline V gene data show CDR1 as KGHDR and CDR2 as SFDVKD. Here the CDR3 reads CATSEGGLRTEAFF. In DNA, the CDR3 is TGTGCCACCAGTGAGGGGGGGCTTCGCACTGAAGCTTTCTTT.